What follows is one T cell receptor (beta chain) and its context. Its antigen has not been determined. Qualities for individual bases were not recorded, and no much larger clone is one base off. Per the publication, the time point label means: about 28 days (+/-7) after the second vaccine dose. Because spike-specific TCR depth and breadth did not differ between the two schedules, AZD1222 recipients who got a second dose at roughly 4 weeks were pooled with those who got a second dose at roughly 12 weeks. The vaccinee samples were drawn from two UK trials, COV001 and COV002, one of which was a single-blind randomized controlled phase 2/3 trial testing AZD1222 (ChAdOx1 nCoV-19) in healthy adults. Trial participant PBMC samples were collected at day 0 and day 28 after the second dose for TCRbeta chain sequencing. The CDR3 regions of human TCRbeta chains were analyzed by immunosequencing. Regarding the original processing steps: Repertoire TCRs were checked for matches against a reference library of SARS-CoV-2-specific TCRs that had been generated using the MIRA antigen-specificity platform. Breadth meant the fraction of unique TCRs that were SARS-CoV-2-associated, whereas depth meant the fraction of total T cells that were SARS-CoV-2-associated. Using the MIRA data, each spike-specific TCR was mapped to the spike region that the TCR reacts to and placed in a CD4 or CD8 class. Log10-transformed breadth and depth values were compared by one-way ANOVA with Sidak's multiple comparisons tests. Entries here come from immuneACCESS through TCRdb and include only in-frame sequences with V and J called. Some clones fail to appear in such tables; in the studies checked, an unresolved V gene covers under half of the shortfall, and the cause of the remainder is unknown. V and J calls and clone size are those listed in that table; D and trimming were worked out from the DNA. Present in this sample are more than 85,000 clones, 89% of which were seen just once. The ten largest account for 40% to 55% of the sample.

The sample belongs to a study of T cell responses to AZD1222 COVID-19 vaccine listed by TCRdb under 2021. Background for the entire study: TCR sequencing was performed for roughly 240 trial participants, of whom 200 to 220 were given two doses of AZD1222 and about 25 were given two doses of MenACWY control vaccine. Enrollment into the trials was organized by age into subgroups of 18-55, 56-69 and 70-plus years, and those subgroups contained roughly 140, 27 and 60 TCR-sequenced participants, respectively.

What the research found in general, with its limitations: Conclusions about previously exposed vaccinees were limited because only five to seven AZD1222 recipients were SARS-CoV-2 seropositive at baseline. The 56-69-year group was small, and its depth increase did not reach significance, likely because of low power. Reportedly, almost half of the unique spike-specific TCRs recognized epitopes lying outside the regions that are mutated in the B.1.351 and B.1.1.7 variants. Participants were mostly white British and included more females than males, and it was suggested by the authors that clonal diversity may have been underestimated. Vaccine-associated CD4 TCRs spanned the whole spike protein, with dominant responses in regions 160-218 and 743-854. After two AZD1222 doses, both the breadth and the depth of spike-specific TCRs were significantly higher than at day 0 and than in MenACWY recipients. Because no samples from the day 14 peak response were available, repertoires could be characterized only after the peak T cell response.

The germline V gene sets CDR1 to SGHTA and CDR2 to FQGTGA. The CDR3 numbers 20 residues from cysteine through phenylalanine. Only the CDR3 DNA stays, 60 bases, in frame from base 1. V was cut back by 1 base and J by 1 base, leaving a gap of 25 bases between them. The clonotype originates from an adult who received the AZD1222 COVID-19 vaccine. Sequencing was performed on peripheral blood, taken 28 days after the second AZD1222 dose. Rearrangement joined TRBV7-3 to TRBJ1-2; tentative D gene TRBD1, with 5 bases matching. The CDR3 region reads CASSLRGTLGGIGDNYGYTF. The DNA is TGTGCCAGCAGCTTAAGAGGGACCCTGGGAGGGATCGGGGATAACTATGGCTACACCTTC.